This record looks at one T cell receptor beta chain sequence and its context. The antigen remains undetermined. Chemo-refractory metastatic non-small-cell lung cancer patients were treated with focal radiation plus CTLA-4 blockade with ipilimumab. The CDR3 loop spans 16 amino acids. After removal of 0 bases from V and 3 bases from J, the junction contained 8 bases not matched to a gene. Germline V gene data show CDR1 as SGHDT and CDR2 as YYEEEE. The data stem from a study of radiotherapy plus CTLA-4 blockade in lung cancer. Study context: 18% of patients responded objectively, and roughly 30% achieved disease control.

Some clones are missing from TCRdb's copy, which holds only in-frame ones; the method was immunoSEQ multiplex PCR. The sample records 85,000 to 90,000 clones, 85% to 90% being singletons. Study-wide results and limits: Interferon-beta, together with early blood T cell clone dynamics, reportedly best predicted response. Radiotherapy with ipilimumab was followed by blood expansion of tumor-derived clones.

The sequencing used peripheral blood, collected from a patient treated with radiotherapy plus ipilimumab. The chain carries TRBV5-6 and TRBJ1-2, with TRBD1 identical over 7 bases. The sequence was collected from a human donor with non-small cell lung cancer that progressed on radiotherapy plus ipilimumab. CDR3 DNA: TGTGCCAGCAGCTTGGCTCCGACAGGGTTCCACTATGGCTACACCTTC. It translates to CASSLAPTGFHYGYTF.